This T cell receptor beta chain emerged from a study of T cells of healthy individuals. CDR3 length: 17 amino acids. From germline, CDR1 is SNHLY and CDR2 FYNNEI. V shed 10 bases and J 0 bases; nucleotides not matched to a gene: 8. Via MiXCR, TCRdb re-called the 5' RACE reads, giving one row per CDR3 protein. The sample consists of about 57,000 distinct CDR3 sequences, around 15% of them appearing once. The rearrangement joins TRBV2 to TRBJ2-1, with TRBD2 matching 14 bases. The sequence was obtained from a human donor in good health. The CDR3 spells CATRTSGGRSSYNEQFF. The CDR3 nucleotides read TGTGCCACCAGGACTAGCGGGGGGAGAAGCTCCTACAATGAGCAGTTCTTC.